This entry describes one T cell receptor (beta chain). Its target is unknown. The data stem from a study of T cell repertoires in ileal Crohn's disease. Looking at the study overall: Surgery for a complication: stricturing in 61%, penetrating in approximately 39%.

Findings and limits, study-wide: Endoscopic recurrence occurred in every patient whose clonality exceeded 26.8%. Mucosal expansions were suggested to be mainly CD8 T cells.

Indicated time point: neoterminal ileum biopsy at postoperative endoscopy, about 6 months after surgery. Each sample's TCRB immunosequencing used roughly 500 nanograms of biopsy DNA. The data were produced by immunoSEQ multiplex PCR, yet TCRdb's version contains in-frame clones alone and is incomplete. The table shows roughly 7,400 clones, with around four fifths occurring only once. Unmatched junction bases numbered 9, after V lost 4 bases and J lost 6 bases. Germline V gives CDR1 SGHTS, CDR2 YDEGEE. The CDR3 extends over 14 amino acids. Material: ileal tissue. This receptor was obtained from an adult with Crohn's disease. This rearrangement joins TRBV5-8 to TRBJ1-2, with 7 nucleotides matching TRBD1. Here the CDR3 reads CASSPGTVRHGYTF. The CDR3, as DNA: TGTGCCAGCAGCCCAGGGACAGTGAGGCATGGCTACACCTTC.